This TCR beta chain was captured in a study of cytomegalovirus exposure and HLA in healthy donors. Study details: A data release that came early held some 79 million unique TCRs from HLA-typed donors.

Amplification used 60 Vbeta primers and 13 Jbeta primers. The assay was immunoSEQ multiplex PCR, and TCRdb's table has in-frame clones only and misses some. Among 60,000 to 70,000 clones listed, roughly four fifths were seen once. Study results and limitations: Among CMV-associated TCR beta chains, most appeared HLA-restricted in a later analysis. Productive rates of about 87% or about 30% were seen for most TCR beta V segments in an earlier analysis. Reported findings show TCR beta sequences accurately forecast HLA-A and HLA-B alleles in most subjects.

On this clone itself: Its antigen is undetermined.

This CDR3 is built from 15 residues. The V end was cut by 2 bases, the J end by 7 bases, with 21 bases between. Germline V gene lookup returns CDR1 GTSNPN and CDR2 SVGIG (reference sequence). The TCR was taken from a man aged 50 or older in good health and CMV-seronegative. The material sequenced was PBMCs. The rearrangement uses TRBV30 and TRBJ2-7; a possible D gene is TRBD1 (5 bases). The CDR3 DNA follows: TGTGCCTGGAGTTTCGTACAGGCGACCTGGGGAGAGCAGTACTTC. Protein sequence: CAWSFVQATWGEQYF.